What follows is one T cell receptor beta chain and its context. The target antigen is unknown. These data belong to a study of OX40 agonist ivuxolimab in advanced cancers. Overall study findings and caveats: Relatively little clonal expansion, among the lowest observed, appeared in partial responders at 0.1-3.0 mg/kg.

The CDR3 is 14 amino acids. V was shortened by 5 bases and J by 0 bases, with 11 bases between the two germline ends. Germline V gene data show CDR1 as MDHEN and CDR2 as SYDVKM. Profiled with immunoSEQ multiplex PCR; TCRdb holds only in-frame clones, not every one. The table lists about 62,000 clones, 75% to 90% of them singletons. V gene TRBV28 combines with J gene TRBJ2-7; D might be TRBD2 (5 bases). This sample comprised CD4+ or CD8+ T cells sorted from blood, obtained in a trial of the OX40 agonist ivuxolimab. The sequence was obtained from an adult with an advanced solid tumor such as melanoma, head and neck, liver or kidney cancer. Here the CDR3 DNA reads TGTGCCAGCAGTGACCCGGGGAGCTCCTACGAGCAGTACTTC. It encodes CASSDPGSSYEQYF.